The 5 T cell receptor beta chains below come from one sample, sequenced in a study of T cell responses to AZD1222 COVID-19 vaccine. TCRdb's table, derived via immunoSEQ multiplex PCR, lists solely in-frame clones and lacks some. The table records 120,000 to 150,000 clones, 80% to 95% of them present only once. Sequences were derived from peripheral blood, sampled on day 0 of AZD1222 vaccination. The source is an adult in good health.

The chain couples TRBV9 to TRBJ1-2; no firm D call. From germline, CDR1 is SGDLS and CDR2 YYNGEE. This CDR3 is built from 13 residues. The V end lost 0 bases, the J end lost 8 bases, and 11 bases lay between the germline ends. CDR3 residues: CASSVGWVGGYTF. In nucleotides, the CDR3 is TGTGCCAGCAGCGTAGGGTGGGTTGGCGGCTACACCTTC.

The V gene is TRBV7-9, the J gene TRBJ1-1; TRBD1 might be the D (5 bases). CDR1 SEHNR and CDR2 FQNEAQ come from the germline V gene (reference sequence). There are 15 residues in the CDR3. V shed 5 bases and J shed 3 bases, with 16 bases lying between them. Here the CDR3 reads CASSGDSRVHTEAFF. In DNA form, the CDR3 reads TGTGCCAGCAGCGGGGATAGCAGGGTGCACACTGAAGCTTTCTTT.

The chain is built from TRBV6-5 and TRBJ1-5, with D tentatively TRBD1 (5 bases). Trimming left V 4 bases short and J 6 bases short, with 10 bases between. The CDR3 is 13 amino acids. CDR1 and CDR2 (germline): MNHEY, SVGAGI. CDR3 sequence: CASSLGESQPQHF. CDR3 in DNA: TGTGCCAGCAGTTTAGGGGAGAGTCAGCCCCAGCATTTT.

V is TRBV15 and J is TRBJ1-6; D is possibly TRBD1 (5 bases). In germline, CDR1 is LNHNV, CDR2 YYDKDF (reference sequence). V shed 4 bases and J shed 11 bases, with 27 bases lying between them. CDR3 size: 18 residues. CDR3 loop: CATSKDGGGIVSVPPLHF. The CDR3 DNA reads as TGTGCCACCAGCAAAGATGGGGGAGGTATAGTGTCCGTGCCACCCCTCCACTTT. Based on the CDR3 plus reference TRBV15 and TRBJ1-6, the full variable domain is DAMVIQNPRYQVTQFGKPVTLSCSQTLNHNVMYWYQQKSSQAPKLLFHYYDKDFNNEADTPDNFQSRRPNTSFCFLDIRSPGLGDTAMYLCATSKDGGGIVSVPPLHFGNGTRLTVT.

This chain uses TRBV18 with TRBJ1-6, with a weak D call TRBD1 (5 bases). Germline CDR1 and CDR2: KGHSH and LQKENI. This CDR3 comprises 13 residues. Trimming took 3 bases from V and 7 from J, leaving 7 bases between them. The CDR3 here is CASSPTENSPLHF. The CDR3 DNA is TGTGCCAGCTCACCGACAGAAAATTCACCCCTCCACTTT.